What follows is one T cell receptor (beta chain) and its context. Its antigen is unknown. This record comes from a study of T cell responses to AZD1222 COVID-19 vaccine. Study-level results: Regions 160-218 and 743-854 held dominance among vaccine-associated CD4 TCRs, which spanned spike. Donors in the cohort were predominantly white British and more often female, and clonal diversity was possibly underestimated.

Libraries were prepared by immunoSEQ multiplex PCR; TCRdb keeps only in-frame clonotypes and omits some of them. The table lists 150,000 to 200,000 clones, about 87% of them singletons. The specimen was peripheral blood, collected on day 0 of AZD1222 vaccination. The TCR was taken from an adult in good health.

The CDR3 is CASSFQYRSGANVLTF. The CDR3 coding sequence is TGTGCCAGCAGTTTCCAATACCGTTCTGGGGCCAACGTCCTGACTTTC. The chain has TRBV28 and TRBJ2-6, with no clear D. The V and J ends lost 3 bases and 1 base respectively, with 10 bases between them. CDR1 and CDR2 (germline): MDHEN, SYDVKM. This CDR3 contains 16 residues. Supplemented by reference TRBV28 and TRBJ2-6, the full variable domain reads DVKVTQSSRYLVKRTGEKVFLECVQDMDHENMFWYRQDPGLGLRLIYFSYDVKMKEKGDIPEGYSVSREKKERFSLILESASTNQTSMYLCASSFQYRSGANVLTFGAGSRLTVL.